This is a list of T cell receptor beta chains from one sample in a study of cytomegalovirus exposure and HLA in healthy donors. The protocol was immunoSEQ multiplex PCR, while the TCRdb copy is restricted to in-frame clones and leaves out a portion. The sample has about 140,000 clones; 80% are singletons. The specimen sequenced was PBMCs. These receptors originate from a man between 40 and 49 years old in good health and CMV-seronegative. Each CDR3 is given with its conserved first and last residue. A D gene is named only where the DNA matches it firmly. Only part of the rows carry a size: once, few, many, or a class if the clone is expanded.

v_gene	abundance	j_gene	d_gene	CDR3aa	CDR3nt
TRBV30	once	TRBJ2-5	-	CAWSPSSGQGETQYF	TGTGCCTGGAGTCCGTCTTCCGGTCAGGGCGAGACCCAGTACTTC
TRBV12-5	-	TRBJ2-5	-	CASGLARDYQETQYF	TGTGCTAGTGGTTTGGCCAGGGATTATCAAGAGACCCAGTACTTC
TRBV15	-	TRBJ1-3	-	CATSRDGRTANTIYF	TGTGCCACCAGCAGAGATGGACGGACAGCGAACACCATATATTTT
TRBV6-1	-	TRBJ2-7	-	CASSVSDSTSIFEQYF	TGTGCCAGCAGTGTTTCGGACTCTACAAGTATCTTCGAGCAGTACTTC
TRBV5-1	-	TRBJ1-2	TRBD1	CASSLGDRGTDYGYTF	TGCGCCAGCAGCTTGGGGGACAGGGGGACCGACTATGGCTACACCTTC
TRBV29-1	few	TRBJ2-4	-	CSVDLAKNIQYF	TGCAGCGTTGATCTAGCCAAAAACATTCAGTACTTC
TRBV18	-	TRBJ1-4	-	CASSPMARANEKLFF	TGTGCCAGCTCACCAATGGCACGGGCTAATGAAAAACTGTTTTTT
TRBV18	-	TRBJ2-3	-	CASSPRAATDTQYF	TGTGCCAGCTCACCCCGCGCGGCCACAGATACGCAGTATTTT
TRBV6-1	-	TRBJ2-5	-	CASSSPWGVQETQYF	TGTGCCAGCAGTAGCCCCTGGGGCGTCCAAGAGACCCAGTACTTC
TRBV4-1	once	TRBJ2-5	TRBD1	CASSQGQGSQETQYF	TGCGCCAGCAGCCAAGGACAGGGTTCCCAAGAGACCCAGTACTTC
TRBV4-1	-	TRBJ2-3	TRBD1	CASSQIGQGARDTQYF	TGCGCCAGCAGCCAAATTGGGCAGGGGGCGCGGGATACGCAGTATTTT
TRBV25-1	few	TRBJ2-7	-	CASSPPGSVLTYEQYF	TGTGCCAGCAGCCCCCCCGGCAGCGTACTTACCTACGAGCAGTACTTC
TRBV11-2	-	TRBJ2-1	TRBD2	CASSLVRGGSSYNEQFF	TGTGCCAGCAGCTTAGTGCGGGGGGGGAGCTCCTACAATGAGCAGTTCTTC
TRBV29-1	-	TRBJ2-7	TRBD2	CSVSGGPTYEQYF	TGCAGCGTGAGCGGGGGACCGACCTACGAGCAGTACTTC
TRBV28	-	TRBJ2-7	TRBD1	CASSRRGRKSEQYF	TGTGCCAGCAGTCGCAGGGGGCGAAAGAGCGAGCAGTACTTC
TRBV6-5	-	TRBJ2-3	-	CASRAPTDTQYF	TGTGCCAGCAGAGCGCCCACAGATACGCAGTATTTT
TRBV7-2	-	TRBJ2-7	-	CASSLDGTRGSYEQYF	TGTGCCAGCAGCCTGGATGGGACGAGGGGGTCCTACGAGCAGTACTTC
TRBV5-4	-	TRBJ2-1	TRBD2	CASSSVAGPYNEQFF	TGTGCCAGCAGCTCGGTAGCGGGTCCTTACAATGAGCAGTTCTTC
TRBV20-1	few	TRBJ2-3	-	CSARAGDTQYF	TGCAGTGCTAGAGCCGGAGATACGCAGTATTTT
TRBV27	-	TRBJ2-7	TRBD1	CASRATGTGNEQYF	TGTGCCAGCAGGGCGACCGGGACAGGGAACGAGCAGTACTTC
TRBV28	-	TRBJ1-6	-	CASTGMSSYNSPLHF	TGTGCCAGCACCGGGATGTCCTCCTATAATTCACCCCTCCACTTT
TRBV2	-	TRBJ1-4	-	CASYFWEKLFF	TGTGCCAGCTACTTCTGGGAAAAACTGTTTTTT
TRBV5-4	-	TRBJ1-2	-	CASSTGQTYGYTF	TGTGCCAGCAGCACAGGACAGACCTATGGCTACACCTTC
TRBV2	-	TRBJ1-2	-	CASSLDTERGYTF	TGTGCCAGCAGTCTGGACACTGAACGTGGCTACACCTTC
TRBV7-2	-	TRBJ1-2	-	CASSGRNINVDGYTF	TGTGCCAGCAGTGGCAGGAACATTAACGTTGATGGCTACACCTTC
TRBV14	-	TRBJ1-2	TRBD1	CASSQDMRGPHYGYTF	TGTGCCAGCAGCCAAGATATGAGGGGGCCCCACTATGGCTACACCTTC
TRBV6-5	-	TRBJ2-5	-	CASSYARVQETQYF	TGTGCCAGCAGTTACGCGAGGGTTCAAGAGACCCAGTACTTC
TRBV29-1	-	TRBJ2-7	-	CSVSEAGAYYEQYF	TGCAGCGTGAGTGAAGCAGGGGCGTACTACGAGCAGTACTTC
TRBV21-1	-	TRBJ1-1	-	CASSSRDRGRTNTEAFF	TGTGCCAGCAGCAGTAGGGACAGGGGGAGGACGAACACTGAAGCTTTCTTT
TRBV7-9	-	TRBJ1-1	-	CASSFVDLVNTEAFF	TGTGCCAGCAGCTTCGTTGACTTAGTGAACACTGAAGCTTTCTTT
TRBV30	-	TRBJ1-1	TRBD1	CAWSANRGRGLNTEAFF	TGTGCCTGGAGTGCGAACAGGGGGCGAGGACTGAACACTGAAGCTTTCTTT
TRBV28	-	TRBJ1-5	-	CASSLGRNNQPQHF	TGTGCCAGCAGTTTGGGGAGAAATAATCAGCCCCAGCATTTT
TRBV2	-	TRBJ2-1	TRBD1	CASDGQGRYNEQFF	TGTGCCAGCGACGGACAGGGGCGCTACAATGAGCAGTTCTTC
TRBV7-2	-	TRBJ2-3	-	CASSSASDTQYF	TGTGCCAGCAGCTCCGCGTCAGATACGCAGTATTTT
TRBV30	-	TRBJ1-6	-	CAWSVLGQNWSPLHF	TGTGCCTGGAGTGTACTAGGGCAGAACTGGTCACCCCTCCACTTT
TRBV6-5	-	TRBJ1-1	-	CASSYSGRANTEAFF	TGTGCCAGCAGTTACTCGGGCAGGGCGAACACTGAAGCTTTCTTT
TRBV5-1	-	TRBJ1-1	TRBD1	CASSLAAGGTEAFF	TGCGCCAGCAGCTTGGCCGCAGGGGGCACTGAAGCTTTCTTT
TRBV2	few	TRBJ1-5	TRBD1	CASSAPGTGLQPQHF	TGTGCCAGCAGTGCCCCAGGGACAGGGCTTCAGCCCCAGCATTTT
TRBV6-6	-	TRBJ1-3	-	CASSYTTGSGANTIYF	TGTGCCAGCAGTTACACGACAGGAAGCGGGGCGAACACCATATATTTT
TRBV18	-	TRBJ2-7	TRBD1	CASSQGAELGQYF	TGTGCCAGCTCACAGGGGGCCGAATTAGGGCAGTACTTC
TRBV7-2	-	TRBJ1-1	-	CASSLLPQATASNTEAFF	TGTGCCAGCAGCTTACTTCCCCAAGCTACAGCCTCGAACACTGAAGCTTTCTTT
TRBV28	-	TRBJ1-4	-	CASRGRWQEKLFF	TGTGCCAGCAGGGGGAGATGGCAGGAAAAACTGTTTTTT
TRBV4-1	-	TRBJ1-1	TRBD1	CASSLRTGEEGTTSGAFF	TGCGCCAGCAGCCTTAGGACAGGGGAGGAAGGGACTACCTCGGGGGCTTTCTTT
TRBV2	-	TRBJ1-4	-	CASSEGTATNEKLFF	TGTGCCAGCAGTGAAGGGACAGCAACTAATGAAAAACTGTTTTTT
TRBV19	once	TRBJ2-5	-	CASSIVNNQETQYF	TGTGCCAGTAGTATAGTAAACAACCAAGAGACCCAGTACTTC
TRBV10-3	few	TRBJ1-2	-	CAIRAGDIYGYTF	TGTGCCATCAGGGCAGGGGATATCTATGGCTACACCTTC
TRBV28	few	TRBJ2-7	TRBD1	CASGQGALEQYF	TGTGCCAGCGGACAGGGGGCATTGGAGCAGTACTTC
TRBV2	-	TRBJ1-5	TRBD1	CASSRDRGSNQPQHF	TGTGCCAGCAGCCGGGACAGGGGTAGCAATCAGCCCCAGCATTTT
TRBV14	-	TRBJ1-1	-	CASSKQGNTEAFF	TGTGCCAGCAGCAAACAGGGCAACACTGAAGCTTTCTTT